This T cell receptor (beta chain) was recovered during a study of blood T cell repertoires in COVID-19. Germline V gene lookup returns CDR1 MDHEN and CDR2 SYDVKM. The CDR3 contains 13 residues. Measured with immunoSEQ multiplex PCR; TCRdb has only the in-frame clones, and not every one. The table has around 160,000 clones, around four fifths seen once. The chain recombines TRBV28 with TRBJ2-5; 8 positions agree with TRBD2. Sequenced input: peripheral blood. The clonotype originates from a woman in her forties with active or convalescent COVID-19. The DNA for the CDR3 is TGTGCTGCGGGGGGACTCTTACAAGAGACCCAGTACTTC. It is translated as CAAGGLLQETQYF.